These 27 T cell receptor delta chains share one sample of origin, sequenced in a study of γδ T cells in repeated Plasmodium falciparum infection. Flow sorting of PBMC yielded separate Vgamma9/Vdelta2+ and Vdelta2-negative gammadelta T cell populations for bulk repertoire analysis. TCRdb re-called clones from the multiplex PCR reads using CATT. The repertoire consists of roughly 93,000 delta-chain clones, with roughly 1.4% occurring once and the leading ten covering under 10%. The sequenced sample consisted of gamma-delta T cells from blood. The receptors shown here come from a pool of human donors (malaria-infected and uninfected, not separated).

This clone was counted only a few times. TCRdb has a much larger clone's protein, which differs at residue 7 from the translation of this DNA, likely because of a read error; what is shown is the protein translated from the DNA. The CDR3 DNA is TGTGCCTGCTCGATAAGAGCCCACACCGATAAACTCATCTTT. This sequence encodes CACSIRAHTDKLIF. The chain links TRDV2 to TRDJ1; D remains ambiguous. TCRdb gives no J gene; it was assigned here by matching the DNA to germline. The CDR3 has 14 residues. Germline V gene lookup returns CDR1 GEAIGNYY and CDR2 EKD. With 7 bases removed from V and 0 bases from J, the gap between germline ends came to 14 bases.

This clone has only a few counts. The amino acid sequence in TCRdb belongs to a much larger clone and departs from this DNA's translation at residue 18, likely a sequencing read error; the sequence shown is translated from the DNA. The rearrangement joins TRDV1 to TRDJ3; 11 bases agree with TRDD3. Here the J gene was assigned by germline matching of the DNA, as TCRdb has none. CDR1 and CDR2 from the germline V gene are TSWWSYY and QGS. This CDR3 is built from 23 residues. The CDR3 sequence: CALGERFLYWGIITSWDIRQMFF. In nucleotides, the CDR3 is TGTGCTCTTGGGGAACGTTTTCTTTACTGGGGGATAATCACCTCCTGGGACATCCGACAGATGTTTTTC.

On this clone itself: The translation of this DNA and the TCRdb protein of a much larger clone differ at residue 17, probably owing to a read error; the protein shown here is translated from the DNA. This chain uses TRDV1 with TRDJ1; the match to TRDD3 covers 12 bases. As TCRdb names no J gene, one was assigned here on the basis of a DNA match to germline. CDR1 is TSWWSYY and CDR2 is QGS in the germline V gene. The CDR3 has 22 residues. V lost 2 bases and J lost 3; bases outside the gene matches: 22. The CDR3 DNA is TGTGCTCTTGGGGAAATACCTAACGTTCAGTACTGGGGGATACCTGACGCCGATAAACTCATCTTT. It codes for CALGEIPNVQYWGIPDADKLIF.

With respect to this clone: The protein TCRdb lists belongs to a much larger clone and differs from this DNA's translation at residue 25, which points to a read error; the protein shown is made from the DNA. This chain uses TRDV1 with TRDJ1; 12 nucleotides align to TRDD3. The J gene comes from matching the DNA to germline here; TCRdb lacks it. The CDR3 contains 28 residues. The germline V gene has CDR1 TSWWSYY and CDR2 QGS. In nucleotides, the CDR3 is TGTGCTCTTGGGGAACTAAGGCCTACTACCTACTGGGGGATACCCCGTAATCTGCTAAATCCGAGGGCCGATGAACTCATCTTT. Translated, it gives CALGELRPTTYWGIPRNLLNPRADELIF.

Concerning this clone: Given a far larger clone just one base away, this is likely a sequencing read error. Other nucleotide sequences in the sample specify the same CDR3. This chain's CDR3 is CALGDHLSSTDKLIF. Here the CDR3 DNA reads TGTGCTCTTGGGGATCACCTCAGCTCCACCGATAAACTCATCTTT. This chain links TRDV1 with TRDJ1; no firm D call. TCRdb offers no J gene call, so here the DNA was matched to germline to obtain one. The germline V gene has CDR1 TSWWSYY and CDR2 QGS. This CDR3 has 15 amino acids. V was trimmed by 3 bases and J by 1 base, leaving 12 bases between them.

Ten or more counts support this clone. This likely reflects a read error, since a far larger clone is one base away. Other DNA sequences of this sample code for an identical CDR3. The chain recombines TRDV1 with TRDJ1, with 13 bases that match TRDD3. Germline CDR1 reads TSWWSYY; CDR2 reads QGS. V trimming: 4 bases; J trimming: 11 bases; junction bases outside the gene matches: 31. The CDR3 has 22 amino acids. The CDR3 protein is CALGGPGRPSYAPTGGYAGLIF. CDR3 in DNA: TGTGCTCTTGGGGGACCGGGTCGGCCCTCCTACGCTCCTACTGGGGGATACGCGGGCCTCATCTTT.

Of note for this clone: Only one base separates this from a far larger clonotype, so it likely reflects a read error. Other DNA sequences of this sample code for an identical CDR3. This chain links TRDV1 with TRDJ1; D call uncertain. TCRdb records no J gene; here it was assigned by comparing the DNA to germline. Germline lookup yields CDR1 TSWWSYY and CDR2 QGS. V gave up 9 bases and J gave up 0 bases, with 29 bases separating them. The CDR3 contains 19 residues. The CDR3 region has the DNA TGTGCTCTCGGTAAGAGTTCTTTTCCCTTGGTACTTTACACCGATAAACTCATCTTT. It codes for CALGKSSFPLVLYTDKLIF.

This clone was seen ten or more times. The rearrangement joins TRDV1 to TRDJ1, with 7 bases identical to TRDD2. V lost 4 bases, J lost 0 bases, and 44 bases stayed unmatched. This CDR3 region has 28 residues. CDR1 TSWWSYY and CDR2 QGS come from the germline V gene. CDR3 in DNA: TGTGCTCTTGGGGTACCATATGGATTCCTACCATTCCCCACTGGACACATAGCTGGCGGTGAGTACACCGATAAACTCATCTTT. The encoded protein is CALGVPYGFLPFPTGHIAGGEYTDKLIF.

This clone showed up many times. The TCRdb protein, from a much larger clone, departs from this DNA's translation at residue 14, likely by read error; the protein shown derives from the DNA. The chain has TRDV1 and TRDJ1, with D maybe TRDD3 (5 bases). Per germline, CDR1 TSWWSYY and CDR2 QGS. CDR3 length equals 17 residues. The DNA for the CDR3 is TGTGCTCTTGGGGAACGCAAGGGAGCCCAGTACACCGATACACTCATCTTT. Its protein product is CALGERKGAQYTDTLIF.

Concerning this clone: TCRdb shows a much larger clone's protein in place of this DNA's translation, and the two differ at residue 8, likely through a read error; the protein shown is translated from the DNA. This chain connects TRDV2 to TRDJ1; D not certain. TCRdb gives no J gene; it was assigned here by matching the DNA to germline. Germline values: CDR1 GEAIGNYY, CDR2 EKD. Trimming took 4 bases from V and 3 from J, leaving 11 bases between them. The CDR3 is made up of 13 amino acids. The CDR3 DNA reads TGTGCCTGTGAGCCTCTATTGGCCGATAAACTCATCTTT. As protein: CACEPLLADKLIF.

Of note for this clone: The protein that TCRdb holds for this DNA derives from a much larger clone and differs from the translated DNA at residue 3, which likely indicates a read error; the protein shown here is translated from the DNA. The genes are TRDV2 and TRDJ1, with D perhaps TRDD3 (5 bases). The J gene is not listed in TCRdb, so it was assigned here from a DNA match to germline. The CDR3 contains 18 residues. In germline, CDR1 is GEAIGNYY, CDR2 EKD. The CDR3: CAREHLRDSEPYADKLIF. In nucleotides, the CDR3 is TGTGCCCGTGAACACTTACGGGATTCTGAACCGTACGCCGATAAACTCATCTTT.

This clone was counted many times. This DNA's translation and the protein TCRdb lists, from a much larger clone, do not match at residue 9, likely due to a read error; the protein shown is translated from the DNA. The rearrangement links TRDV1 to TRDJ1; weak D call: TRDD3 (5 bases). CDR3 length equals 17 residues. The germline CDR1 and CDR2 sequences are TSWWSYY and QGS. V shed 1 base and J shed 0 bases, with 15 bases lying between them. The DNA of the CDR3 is TGTGCTCTTGGGGAACATAGGGGGGGCGCCGACACCGATAAACTCATCTTT. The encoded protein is CALGEHRGGADTDKLIF.

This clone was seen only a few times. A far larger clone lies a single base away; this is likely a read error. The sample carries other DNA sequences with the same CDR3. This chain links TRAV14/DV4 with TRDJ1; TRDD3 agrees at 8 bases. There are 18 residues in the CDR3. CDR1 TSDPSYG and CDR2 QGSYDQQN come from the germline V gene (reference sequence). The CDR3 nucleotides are TGTGCGATGAGAGAGGGAGATTGGGGATACACGTATGCCGATAAACTCATCTTT. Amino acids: CAMREGDWGYTYADKLIF.

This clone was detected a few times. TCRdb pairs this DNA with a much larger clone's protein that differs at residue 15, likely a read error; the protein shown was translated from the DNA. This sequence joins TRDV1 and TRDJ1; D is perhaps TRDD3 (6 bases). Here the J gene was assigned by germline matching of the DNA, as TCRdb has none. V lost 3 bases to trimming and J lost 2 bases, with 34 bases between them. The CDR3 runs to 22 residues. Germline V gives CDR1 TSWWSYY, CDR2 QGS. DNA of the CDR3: TGTGCTCTTGGGGACCATCACTACTTCTTTCACTGGGCCGCCCACCGTACCGATAAACTCATCTTT. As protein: CALGDHHYFFHWAAHRTDKLIF.

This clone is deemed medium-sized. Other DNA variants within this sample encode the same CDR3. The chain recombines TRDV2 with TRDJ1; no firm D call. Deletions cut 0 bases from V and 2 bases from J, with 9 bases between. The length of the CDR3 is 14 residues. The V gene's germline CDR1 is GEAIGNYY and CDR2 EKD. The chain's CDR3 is CACDTLQDTDKLIF. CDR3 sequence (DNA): TGTGCCTGTGACACCCTACAGGATACCGATAAACTCATCTTT.

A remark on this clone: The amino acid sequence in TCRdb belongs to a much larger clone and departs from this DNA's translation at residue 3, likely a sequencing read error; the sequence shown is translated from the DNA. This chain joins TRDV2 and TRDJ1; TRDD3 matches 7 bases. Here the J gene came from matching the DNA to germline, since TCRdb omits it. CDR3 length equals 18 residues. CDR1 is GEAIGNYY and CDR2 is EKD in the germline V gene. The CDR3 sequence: CARDSLGDVTLYTDKLIF. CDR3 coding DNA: TGTGCCCGTGACTCTTTGGGGGACGTAACTCTGTACACCGATAAACTCATCTTT.

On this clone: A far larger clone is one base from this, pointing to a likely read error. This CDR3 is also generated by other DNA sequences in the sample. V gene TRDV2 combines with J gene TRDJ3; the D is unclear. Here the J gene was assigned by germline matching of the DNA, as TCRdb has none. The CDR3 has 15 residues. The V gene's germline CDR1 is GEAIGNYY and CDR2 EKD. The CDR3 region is CACDTDSWDTRQMFF. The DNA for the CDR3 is TGCGCCTGTGACACCGACTCCTGGGACACCCGACAGATGTTTTTC.

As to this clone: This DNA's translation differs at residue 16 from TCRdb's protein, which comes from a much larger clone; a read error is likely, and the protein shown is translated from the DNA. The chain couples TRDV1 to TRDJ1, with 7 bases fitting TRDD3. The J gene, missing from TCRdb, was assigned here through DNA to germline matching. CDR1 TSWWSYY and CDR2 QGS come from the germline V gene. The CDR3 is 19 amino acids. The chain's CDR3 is CALGEPSGGSPPHTDRLIF. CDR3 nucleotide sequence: TGTGCTCTTGGGGAACCCTCCGGGGGATCCCCTCCACACACCGATAGACTCATCTTT.

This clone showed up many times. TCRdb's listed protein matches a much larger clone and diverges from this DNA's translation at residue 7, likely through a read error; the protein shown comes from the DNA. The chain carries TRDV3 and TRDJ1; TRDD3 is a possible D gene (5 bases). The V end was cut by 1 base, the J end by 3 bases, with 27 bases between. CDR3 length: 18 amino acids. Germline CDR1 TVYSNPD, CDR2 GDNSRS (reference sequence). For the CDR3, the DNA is TGTGCCTTTATGGATTCGGGGAGCGCCGAGCGCAGGGCCGATAAACTCATCTTT. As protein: CAFMDSGSAERRADKLIF. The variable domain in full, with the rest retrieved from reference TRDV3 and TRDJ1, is CDKVTQSSPDQTVASGSEVVLLCTYDTVYSNPDLFWYRIRPDYSFQFVFYGDNSRSEGADFTQGRFSVKHILTQKAFHLVISPVRTEDSATYYCAFMDSGSAERRADKLIFGKGTRVTVEP.

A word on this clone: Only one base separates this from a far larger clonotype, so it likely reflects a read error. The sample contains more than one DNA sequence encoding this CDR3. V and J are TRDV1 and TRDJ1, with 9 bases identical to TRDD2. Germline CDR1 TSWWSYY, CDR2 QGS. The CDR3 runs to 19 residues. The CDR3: CALGPQGAFLRWGTEGLIF. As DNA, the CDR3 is TGTGCTCTTGGGCCACAGGGAGCCTTCCTACGTTGGGGGACCGAGGGGCTCATCTTC.

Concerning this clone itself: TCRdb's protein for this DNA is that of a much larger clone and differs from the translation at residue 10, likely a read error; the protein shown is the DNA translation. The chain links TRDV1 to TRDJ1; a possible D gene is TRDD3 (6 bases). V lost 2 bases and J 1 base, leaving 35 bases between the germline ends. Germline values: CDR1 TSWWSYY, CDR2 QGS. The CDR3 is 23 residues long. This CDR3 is CALGEFLEDHLGTQKQATDKLIF. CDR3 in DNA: TGTGCTCTTGGGGAATTCCTTGAGGATCACCTGGGGACCCAAAAGCAGGCCACCGATAAACTCATCTTT.

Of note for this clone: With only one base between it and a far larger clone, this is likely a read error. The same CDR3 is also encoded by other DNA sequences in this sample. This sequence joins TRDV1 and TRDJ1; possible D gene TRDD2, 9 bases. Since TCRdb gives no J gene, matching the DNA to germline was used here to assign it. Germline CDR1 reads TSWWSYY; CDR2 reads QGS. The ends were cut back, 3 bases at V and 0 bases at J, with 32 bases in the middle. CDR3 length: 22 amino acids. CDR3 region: CALGEVPLPTLLGVQYTDKLIF. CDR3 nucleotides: TGTGCTCTTGGGGAGGTGCCCCTTCCTACGTTACTGGGGGTTCAGTACACCGATAAACTCATCTTT.

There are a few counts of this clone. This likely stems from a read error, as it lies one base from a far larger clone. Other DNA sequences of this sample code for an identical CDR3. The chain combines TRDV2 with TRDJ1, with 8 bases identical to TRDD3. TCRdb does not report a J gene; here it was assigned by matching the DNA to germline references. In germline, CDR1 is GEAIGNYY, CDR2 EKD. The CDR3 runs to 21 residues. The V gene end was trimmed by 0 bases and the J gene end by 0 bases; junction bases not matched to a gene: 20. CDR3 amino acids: CACDTVVPRPGGPLYTDKLIF. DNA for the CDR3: TGTGCCTGTGACACCGTCGTCCCGCGGCCTGGGGGACCCCTGTACACCGATAAACTCATCTTT.

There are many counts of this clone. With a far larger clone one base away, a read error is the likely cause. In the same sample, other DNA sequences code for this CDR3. The chain's CDR3 is CACDQLGDTRDKLIF. Written as DNA, the CDR3 is TGTGCCTGCGACCAACTGGGGGATACCCGCGATAAACTCATCTTT. The chain employs TRDV2 and TRDJ1; the match to TRDD3 covers 12 bases. The J gene was not available in TCRdb and was assigned here by matching the DNA to germline segments. This CDR3 is built from 15 residues. Germline CDR1 GEAIGNYY, CDR2 EKD. Trimming at V came to 7 bases and at J to 4 bases, leaving 9 bases not matched to a gene.

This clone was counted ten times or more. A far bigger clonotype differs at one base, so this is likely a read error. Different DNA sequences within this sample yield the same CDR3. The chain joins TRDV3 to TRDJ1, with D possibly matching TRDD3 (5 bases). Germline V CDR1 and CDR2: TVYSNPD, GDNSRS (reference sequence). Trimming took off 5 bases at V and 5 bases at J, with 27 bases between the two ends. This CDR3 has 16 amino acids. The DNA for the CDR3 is TGTGCCGTTTTTGGACTTCGGGGAGATACCCTTGATAAACTCATCTTT. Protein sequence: CAVFGLRGDTLDKLIF.

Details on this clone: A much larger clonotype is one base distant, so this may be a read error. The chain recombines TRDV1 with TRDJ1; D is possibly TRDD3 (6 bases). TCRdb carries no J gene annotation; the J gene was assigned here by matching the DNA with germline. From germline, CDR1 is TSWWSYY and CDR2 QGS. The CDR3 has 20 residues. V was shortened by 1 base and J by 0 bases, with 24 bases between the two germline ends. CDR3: CALGEPTNPPRDTHTDKLIF. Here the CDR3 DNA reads TGTGCTCTTGGGGAACCGACAAACCCTCCTCGAGATACGCACACCGATAAACTCATCTTT.

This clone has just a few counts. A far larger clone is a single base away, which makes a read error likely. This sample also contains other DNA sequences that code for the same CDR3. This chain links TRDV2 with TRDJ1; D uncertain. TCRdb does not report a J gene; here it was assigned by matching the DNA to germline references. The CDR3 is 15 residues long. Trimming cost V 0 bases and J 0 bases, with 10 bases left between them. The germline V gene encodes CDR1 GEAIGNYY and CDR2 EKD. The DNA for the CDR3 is TGTGCCTGTGACACCGGGGCCGCGTACACCGATAAACTCATCTTT. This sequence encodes CACDTGAAYTDKLIF.